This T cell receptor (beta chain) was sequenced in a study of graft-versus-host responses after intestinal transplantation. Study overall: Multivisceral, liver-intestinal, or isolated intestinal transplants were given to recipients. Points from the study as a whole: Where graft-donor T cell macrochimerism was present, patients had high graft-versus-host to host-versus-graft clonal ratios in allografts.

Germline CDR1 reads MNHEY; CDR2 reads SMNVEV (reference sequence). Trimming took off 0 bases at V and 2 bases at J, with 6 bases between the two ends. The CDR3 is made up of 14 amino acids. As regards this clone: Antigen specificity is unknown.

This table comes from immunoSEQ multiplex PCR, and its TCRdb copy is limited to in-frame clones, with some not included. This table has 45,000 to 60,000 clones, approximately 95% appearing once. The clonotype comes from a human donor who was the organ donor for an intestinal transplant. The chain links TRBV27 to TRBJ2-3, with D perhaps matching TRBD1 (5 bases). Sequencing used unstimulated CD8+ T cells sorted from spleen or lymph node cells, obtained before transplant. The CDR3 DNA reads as TGTGCCAGCAGTTTATCAGGGGTCACAGATACGCAGTATTTT. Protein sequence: CASSLSGVTDTQYF.